This TCR beta chain was recovered during a study of vaccination effects on CD4 cells after COVID-19. The length of the CDR3 is 13 residues. The V and J ends lost 2 bases and 3 bases respectively, with 8 bases between them. Germline V lookup: CDR1 SGHRS, CDR2 YFSETQ. Regarding the study as a whole: Vaccine- and infection-induced clones showed marked clonal contraction late following vaccination. From healthy vaccinees, only 1 of 255 vaccine-induced clones also reacted to common cold coronaviruses.

Repertoires were generated with immunoSEQ multiplex PCR, while TCRdb's copy carries only in-frame clones and drops some. The sample has around 30,000 clones; roughly two thirds are singletons. Antigen-specific CD4+ T cells were first expanded with viral peptide pools by the ViraFEST assay and only then sequenced. When around 10 days of culture had elapsed, CD4+ T cells were isolated. Each person got two doses of an mRNA SARS-CoV-2 vaccine, BNT162b2 or mRNA-1273. Among the vaccine recipients, none had a prior SARS-CoV-2 infection, and nucleocapsid antibodies were negative. They grew some 1.9 million PBMC in each well, adding 10 IU/ml IL-2 and 10 ug/ml peptides. With regard to this clone: Its specificity is not known.

This chain uses TRBV5-1 with TRBJ2-5; no reliable D call. The starting material was CD4+ T cells from PBMCs cultured with HCoV-229E spike peptides, obtained after COVID-19 vaccination. This TCR was recovered from a human donor who received a COVID-19 vaccine. Here the CDR3 DNA reads TGCGCCAGCAGCTTCCCCGGAGAAGAGACCCAGTACTTC. Translation gives CASSFPGEETQYF.